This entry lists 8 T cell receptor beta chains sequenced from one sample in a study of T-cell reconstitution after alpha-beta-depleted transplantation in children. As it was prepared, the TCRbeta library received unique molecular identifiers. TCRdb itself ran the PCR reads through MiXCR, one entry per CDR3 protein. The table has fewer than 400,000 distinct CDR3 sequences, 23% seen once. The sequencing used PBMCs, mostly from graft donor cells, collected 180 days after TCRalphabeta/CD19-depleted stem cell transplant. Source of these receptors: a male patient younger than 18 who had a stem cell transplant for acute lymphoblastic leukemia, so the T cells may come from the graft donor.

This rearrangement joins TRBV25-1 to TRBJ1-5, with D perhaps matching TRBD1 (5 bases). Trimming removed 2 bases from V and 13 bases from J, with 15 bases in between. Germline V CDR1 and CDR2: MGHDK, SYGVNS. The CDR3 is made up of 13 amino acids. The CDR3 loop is CASSELVLRQQHF. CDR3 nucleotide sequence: TGTGCCAGCAGTGAACTGGTCCTGAGACAGCAGCATTTT.

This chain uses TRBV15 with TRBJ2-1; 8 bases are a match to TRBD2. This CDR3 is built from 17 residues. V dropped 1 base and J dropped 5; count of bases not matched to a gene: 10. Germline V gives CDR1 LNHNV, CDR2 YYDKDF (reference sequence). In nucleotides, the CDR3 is TGTGCCACCAGCAGAGCCCTAGCGGGTTGGGGGGACAATGAGCAGTTCTTC. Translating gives CATSRALAGWGDNEQFF.

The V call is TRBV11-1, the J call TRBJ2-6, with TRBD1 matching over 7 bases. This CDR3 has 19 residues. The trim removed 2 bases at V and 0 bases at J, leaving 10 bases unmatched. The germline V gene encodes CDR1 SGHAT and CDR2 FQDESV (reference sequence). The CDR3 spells CASSLKRYRDSSGANVLTF. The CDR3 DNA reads TGTGCCAGCAGCTTAAAGAGATACAGGGACAGCTCTGGGGCCAACGTCCTGACTTTC.

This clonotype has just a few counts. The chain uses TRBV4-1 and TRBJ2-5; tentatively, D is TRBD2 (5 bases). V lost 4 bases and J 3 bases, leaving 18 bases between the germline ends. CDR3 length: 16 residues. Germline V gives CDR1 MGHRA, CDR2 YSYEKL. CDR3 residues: CASSPSPTRNEETQYF. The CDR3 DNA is TGCGCCAGCAGCCCCTCCCCTACTAGGAACGAAGAGACCCAGTACTTC.

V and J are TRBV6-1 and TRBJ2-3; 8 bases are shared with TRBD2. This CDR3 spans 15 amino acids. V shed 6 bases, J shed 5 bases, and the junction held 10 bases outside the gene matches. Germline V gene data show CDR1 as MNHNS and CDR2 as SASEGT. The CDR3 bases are TGTGCCAGCAGCATGACTAGCGCAATCGGAGATACGCAGTATTTT. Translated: CASSMTSAIGDTQYF.

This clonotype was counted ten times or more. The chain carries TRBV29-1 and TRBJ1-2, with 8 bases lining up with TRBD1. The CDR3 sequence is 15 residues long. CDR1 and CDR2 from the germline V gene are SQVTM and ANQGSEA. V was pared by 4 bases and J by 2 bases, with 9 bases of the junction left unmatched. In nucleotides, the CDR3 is TGCAGCGTTGCCTCCGGGACAGGAACCAACTATGGCTACACCTTC. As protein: CSVASGTGTNYGYTF.

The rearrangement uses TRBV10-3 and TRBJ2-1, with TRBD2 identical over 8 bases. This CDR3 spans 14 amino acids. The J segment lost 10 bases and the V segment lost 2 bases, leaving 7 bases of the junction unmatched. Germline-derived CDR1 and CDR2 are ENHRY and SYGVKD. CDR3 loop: CAISEGTSGWEQFF. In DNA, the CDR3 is TGTGCCATCAGTGAGGGGACTAGTGGTTGGGAGCAGTTCTTC.

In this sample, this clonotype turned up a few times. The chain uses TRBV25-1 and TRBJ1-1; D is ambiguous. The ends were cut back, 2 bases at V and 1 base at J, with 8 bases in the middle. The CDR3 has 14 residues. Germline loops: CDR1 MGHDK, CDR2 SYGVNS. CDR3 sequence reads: CASSEGYKNTEAFF. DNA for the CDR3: TGTGCCAGCAGTGAAGGGTATAAGAACACTGAAGCTTTCTTT.